The entry that follows covers one T cell receptor (beta chain) sequence. The antigen remains undetermined. The data belong to a study of identical twins. Findings and limits, study-wide: Cord blood beta clonotypes that were abundant carried fewer insertions, and memory repertoires showed no such trend. The models systematically underestimated how much out-of-frame TCR alpha was shared in monozygotic twins.

TCRdb ran MiXCR on the 5' RACE reads and lists one entry per CDR3 protein. The sample includes some 1,600,000 distinct CDR3 sequences, about 32% of them seen just once. CDR3 length equals 16 residues. V was clipped by 3 bases and J by 0 bases; unmatched bases: 4. Looked up from germline, CDR1 is MNHNS and CDR2 is SASEGT. Sequenced input: cord blood. The sequence derives from a newborn girl in good health. The rearrangement links TRBV6-1 to TRBJ1-5; 8 bases fit TRBD1. In DNA form, the CDR3 reads TGTGCCAGCAGTGACAGGGGGCTTAATAGCAATCAGCCCCAGCATTTT. Amino acid sequence: CASSDRGLNSNQPQHF.